This T cell receptor (beta chain) was observed in a study of blood T cell repertoires in COVID-19. Only a few counts were recorded for this clone. The CDR3 contains 13 residues. CDR1 SGHNT and CDR2 YENEEA come from the germline V gene. Losses at the gene ends were 6 bases for V and 4 bases for J; bases not matched to a gene: 5. Profiled with immunoSEQ multiplex PCR; TCRdb holds only in-frame clones, not every one. The sample holds about 59,000 clones, 60% to 80% seen once. This chain connects TRBV11-3 to TRBJ1-1, with 7 bases matching TRBD1. Sequences were obtained from peripheral blood. The receptor was isolated from an older man with acute or convalescent COVID-19. The CDR3 loop reads CASRSEGATEAFF. The CDR3 nucleotides are TGTGCCAGCAGATCAGAGGGGGCCACTGAAGCTTTCTTT.